This T cell receptor (beta chain) was obtained from a study of T cells in localized non-small cell lung cancer. On this clone itself: The antigen is unknown. The same CDR3 also results from other DNA sequences found in this sample.

Study-wide points: In adjacent lung appeared a median around 62 of the top 100 tumor clones.

Data came from immunoSEQ multiplex PCR; TCRdb stores just in-frame clones and leaves some out. Altogether over 8,500 clones are present, roughly four fifths being singletons, with the ten largest covering about a fifth. The sequences come from peripheral blood mononuclear cells, collected before any cancer treatment. The clonotype originates from a female donor older than 55 with stage II lung adenocarcinoma.

Written as DNA, the CDR3 is TGTGCCAGCAGCGTGGCCGGGACTAGTGGACAAGAGACCCAGTACTTC. It translates to CASSVAGTSGQETQYF. The chain recombines TRBV9 with TRBJ2-5; 8 bases line up with TRBD2. V shed 2 bases, J shed 2 bases, and the junction held 8 bases outside the gene matches. The CDR3 loop spans 16 amino acids. Germline-derived CDR1 and CDR2 are SGDLS and YYNGEE.